The 20 T cell receptor beta chains reported below all come from one sample, sequenced in a study of blood T cell repertoires in COVID-19. Here immunoSEQ multiplex PCR was the method, and the copy in TCRdb shows in-frame clones only, minus some. The sample yields 91,000 or so clones, approximately 87% seen once. Input material: peripheral blood. The receptors come from a human donor in a cohort sampled during active COVID-19.

The V call is TRBV18, the J call TRBJ2-7, with 10 positions matching TRBD1. The V segment lost 4 bases and the J segment 4 bases; nucleotides outside the gene matches: 7. Germline V gene lookup returns CDR1 KGHSH and CDR2 LQKENI. The length of the CDR3 is 15 residues. In DNA, the CDR3 is TGTGCCAGCTCACAAGACAGGGGGCAGGTTTACGAGCAGTACTTC. This encodes CASSQDRGQVYEQYF. Using reference TRBV18 and TRBJ2-7 for the parts outside the CDR3, the full variable domain is NAGVMQNPRHLVRRRGQEARLRCSPMKGHSHVYWYRQLPEEGLKFMVYLQKENIIDESGMPKERFSAEFPKEGPSILRIQQVVRGDSAAYFCASSQDRGQVYEQYFGPGTRLTVT.

The V call is TRBV12-3 or TRBV12-4, the J call TRBJ2-7, with TRBD1 identical over 10 bases. The CDR3 extends over 12 amino acids. J gave up 2 bases and V 9 bases, and 1 base lay outside the gene matches. The CDR3 coding sequence is TGTGCCAGTGGGACAGGGGCCTACGAGCAGTACTTC. It encodes CASGTGAYEQYF.

The chain combines TRBV27 with TRBJ2-1, with 9 bases that match TRBD2. The CDR3 has 16 residues. Losses at the gene ends were 4 bases for V and 10 bases for J; bases not matched to a gene: 14. The germline gives CDR1 MNHEY, CDR2 SMNVEV (reference sequence). This CDR3 is CASSSEQGGRAWEQFF. The CDR3 coding sequence is TGTGCCAGCAGTTCGGAGCAGGGCGGGAGGGCCTGGGAGCAGTTCTTC.

The chain employs TRBV27 and TRBJ2-7; 15 positions match TRBD2. The CDR3 length is 15 residues. The germline gives CDR1 MNHEY, CDR2 SMNVEV (reference sequence). Trimming removed 8 bases from V and 3 bases from J; junction bases left unmatched: 5. This CDR3 is CASAGLAGGLYEQYF. CDR3 coding DNA: TGTGCCAGCGCGGGACTAGCGGGGGGCCTCTACGAGCAGTACTTC.

This chain joins TRBV5-1 and TRBJ1-2; 10 positions match TRBD1. There are 14 residues in the CDR3. Germline CDR1 is SGHRS and CDR2 is YFSETQ. The V and J ends lost 4 bases and 7 bases, in that order; junction bases with no gene match: 7. CDR3 loop: CASSPIGQGVGYTF. Here the CDR3 DNA reads TGCGCCAGCAGCCCCATTGGACAGGGGGTTGGCTACACCTTC.

The chain couples TRBV5-4 to TRBJ2-6; TRBD2 is a possible D gene (7 bases). V dropped 0 bases and J dropped 1 base, with 20 bases sitting between them. Germline CDR1 reads SGHNT; CDR2 reads YYREEE (reference sequence). The CDR3 has 20 amino acids. In DNA form, the CDR3 reads TGTGCCAGCAGCTTGGCGGCTGGGGGGCGGACTAGTTCTGGGGCCAACGTCCTGACTTTC. It specifies CASSLAAGGRTSSGANVLTF.

The V call is TRBV6-1, the J call TRBJ1-2, with unresolved D. The germline V gene has CDR1 MNHNS and CDR2 SASEGT. This CDR3 comprises 13 residues. V was shortened by 1 base and J by 8 bases, with 11 bases between the two germline ends. The CDR3 loop is CASSEDQYYGYTF. The CDR3 nucleotides read TGTGCCAGCAGTGAAGATCAGTATTACGGCTACACCTTC.

The gene calls are TRBV5-1 and TRBJ2-1; D is unresolved. Germline V gives CDR1 SGHRS, CDR2 YFSETQ. V lost 0 bases and J lost 5, with 12 bases in between. The CDR3 contains 15 residues. For the CDR3, the DNA is TGCGCCAGCAGCTTGGGAGTCCTTCAACACAATGAGCAGTTCTTC. Translated: CASSLGVLQHNEQFF.

The chain is built from TRBV28 and TRBJ1-2, with a weak D call TRBD1 (5 bases). V dropped 3 bases and J dropped 4 bases, with 24 bases sitting between them. The CDR3 runs to 18 residues. The V gene's germline CDR1 is MDHEN and CDR2 SYDVKM. CDR3 nucleotide sequence: TGTGCCAGCAGTTTCCGTCTTAGGTTCGCGCAGGGAGGCTATGGCTACACCTTC. Translated: CASSFRLRFAQGGYGYTF.

This clone has just one count. V gene TRBV4-3 combines with J gene TRBJ1-2; no firm D call. Trimming removed 0 bases at V and 3 bases at J, with 8 bases between. The CDR3 has 14 residues. From germline, CDR1 is LGHNA and CDR2 YSLEER. As DNA, the CDR3 is TGCGCCAGCAGCCAAGAACGGGGAGACTATGGCTACACCTTC. It codes for CASSQERGDYGYTF.

This clone was detected only once. The rearrangement joins TRBV27 to TRBJ2-7, with 11 bases that match TRBD1. The CDR3 consists of 14 residues. Germline V gene lookup returns CDR1 MNHEY and CDR2 SMNVEV (reference sequence). V dropped 6 bases and J dropped 2; count of bases not matched to a gene: 3. The CDR3 DNA follows: TGTGCCAGCAGACCGGGACAGGGGGCCTACGAGCAGTACTTC. Translated, it gives CASRPGQGAYEQYF.

This CDR3 is CASSQTSGPTGELFF. The CDR3 DNA follows: TGTGCCAGCAGCCAAACTAGCGGGCCCACCGGGGAGCTGTTTTTT. V usage is TRBV3-1 (or the pseudogene TRBV3-2) and J usage is TRBJ2-2, with 9 bases fitting TRBD2. Per the germline V gene, CDR1 is LGHDT and CDR2 is YNNKEL (reference sequence). The CDR3 totals 15 residues. After removal of 2 bases from V and 4 bases from J, the junction contained 2 bases not matched to a gene.

This clone was found once. The V call is TRBV7-2, the J call TRBJ2-5, with TRBD1 matching 8 bases. Germline trimming cut 3 bases from V and 7 bases from J; bases unmatched to any gene: 10. There are 15 residues in the CDR3. Germline values: CDR1 SGHTA, CDR2 FQGNSA. In DNA, the CDR3 is TGTGCCAGCAGCTTGGACGGGGGACAGGCTCGGACCCAGTACTTC. Its protein product is CASSLDGGQARTQYF.

The CDR3 DNA follows: TGTGCCAGCAGCTTGGGGTCGTACCTTAGGACAGTTGAAGCTTTCTTT. Protein: CASSLGSYLRTVEAFF. This chain uses TRBV5-8 with TRBJ1-1, with TRBD1 as a possible D gene (6 bases). The V gene lost 0 bases and the J gene lost 7 bases, with 19 bases spanning the gap. The CDR3 is 16 amino acids. Looked up from germline, CDR1 is SGHTS and CDR2 is YDEGEE.

The J gene is TRBJ1-2, the V gene TRBV19; 7 bases map to TRBD1. The ends lost 1 base at V and 7 bases at J; junction bases unmatched: 3. Germline CDR1 and CDR2: LNHDA and SQIVND (reference sequence). The CDR3 contains 13 residues. CDR3 nucleotides: TGTGCCAGTAGTATAGCCGACAGGGTTGGCTACACCTTC. Translated: CASSIADRVGYTF.

The rearrangement links TRBV4-1 to TRBJ1-6, with 8 bases fitting TRBD1. The CDR3 consists of 14 residues. With V trimmed by 1 base and J by 10 bases, 3 bases remained unmatched. CDR1 and CDR2 from the germline V gene are MGHRA and YSYEKL. The CDR3: CASSQVDRGSPLHF. The CDR3 DNA reads TGCGCCAGCAGCCAAGTAGACAGGGGATCACCCCTCCACTTT.

The chain carries TRBV5-1 and TRBJ2-2; 11 bases agree with TRBD2. CDR1 and CDR2 (germline): SGHRS, YFSETQ. The CDR3 is 17 residues long. The trim removed 0 bases at V and 4 bases at J, leaving 5 bases unmatched. CDR3 region: CASSLEATSGITGELFF. CDR3 sequence (DNA): TGCGCCAGCAGCTTGGAGGCGACTAGCGGGATCACCGGGGAGCTGTTTTTT.

The V call is TRBV29-1, the J call TRBJ1-5, with 7 positions matching TRBD1. Germline V CDR1 and CDR2: SQVTM, ANQGSEA. The V segment lost 4 bases and the J segment 11 bases; nucleotides outside the gene matches: 11. This CDR3 is built from 13 residues. CDR3 region: CSVAGTAKMAQHF. The CDR3 nucleotides are TGCAGCGTTGCAGGGACAGCGAAAATGGCCCAGCATTTT.

The rearrangement joins TRBV30 to TRBJ1-2, with 7 positions matching TRBD1. V lost 0 bases and J lost 7; bases outside the gene matches: 8. The CDR3 sequence is 14 residues long. Germline V gene lookup returns CDR1 GTSNPN and CDR2 SVGIG (reference sequence). The CDR3: CAWSVQEGGFGYTF. DNA of the CDR3: TGTGCCTGGAGTGTACAGGAAGGGGGCTTTGGCTACACCTTC.

The chain employs TRBV15 and TRBJ1-4; tentative D call: TRBD1 (5 bases). Trimming removed 5 bases from V and 4 bases from J, with 17 bases in between. Germline values: CDR1 LNHNV, CDR2 YYDKDF (reference sequence). The CDR3 has 16 residues. The DNA for the CDR3 is TGTGCCACCAGCTCAACGGGGGAACAGATTAATGAAAAACTGTTTTTT. Its translation is CATSSTGEQINEKLFF.